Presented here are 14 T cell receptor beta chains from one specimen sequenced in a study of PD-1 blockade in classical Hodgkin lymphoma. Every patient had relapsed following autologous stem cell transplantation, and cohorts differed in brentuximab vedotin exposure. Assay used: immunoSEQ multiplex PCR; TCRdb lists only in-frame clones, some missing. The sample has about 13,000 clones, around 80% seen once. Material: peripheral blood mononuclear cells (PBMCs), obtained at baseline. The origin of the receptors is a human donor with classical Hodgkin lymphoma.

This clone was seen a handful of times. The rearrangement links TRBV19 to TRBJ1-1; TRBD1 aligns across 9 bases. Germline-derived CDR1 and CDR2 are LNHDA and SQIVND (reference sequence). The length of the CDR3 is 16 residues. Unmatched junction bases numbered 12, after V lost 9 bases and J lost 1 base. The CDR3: CASRGTGGTKNTEAFF. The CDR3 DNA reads TGTGCCAGCCGGGGAACAGGGGGCACCAAGAACACTGAAGCTTTCTTT.

CDR3: CASSRGTGVIADTQYF. In DNA, the CDR3 is TGTGCCAGCAGCCGTGGGACAGGGGTCATTGCAGATACGCAGTATTTT. The chain is built from TRBV7-2 and TRBJ2-3; 10 bases align to TRBD1. The V segment lost 5 bases and the J segment 4 bases; nucleotides outside the gene matches: 9. The CDR3 loop spans 16 amino acids. Looked up from germline, CDR1 is SGHTA and CDR2 is FQGNSA.

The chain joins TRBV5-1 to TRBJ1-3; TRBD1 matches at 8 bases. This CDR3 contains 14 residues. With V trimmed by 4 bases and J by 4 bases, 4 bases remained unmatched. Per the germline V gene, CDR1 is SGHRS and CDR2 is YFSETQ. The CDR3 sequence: CASSQGAQGNTIYF. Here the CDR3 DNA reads TGCGCCAGCAGCCAGGGGGCGCAGGGAAACACCATATATTTT.

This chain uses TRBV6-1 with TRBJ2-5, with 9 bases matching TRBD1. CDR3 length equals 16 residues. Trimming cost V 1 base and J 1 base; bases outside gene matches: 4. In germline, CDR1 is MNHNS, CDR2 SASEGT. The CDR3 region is CASSEGTGVIQETQYF. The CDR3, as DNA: TGTGCCAGCAGTGAAGGGACAGGGGTGATCCAAGAGACCCAGTACTTC.

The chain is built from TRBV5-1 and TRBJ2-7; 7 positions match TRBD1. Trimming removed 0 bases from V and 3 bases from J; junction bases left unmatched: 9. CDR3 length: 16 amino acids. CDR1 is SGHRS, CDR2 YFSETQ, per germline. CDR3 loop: CASSLEGQTGSYEQYF. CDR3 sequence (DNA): TGCGCCAGCAGCTTGGAGGGGCAGACAGGGAGCTACGAGCAGTACTTC.

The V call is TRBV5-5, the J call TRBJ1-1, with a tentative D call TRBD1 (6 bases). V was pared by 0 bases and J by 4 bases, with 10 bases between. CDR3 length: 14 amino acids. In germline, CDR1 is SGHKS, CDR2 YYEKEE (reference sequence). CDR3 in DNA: TGTGCCAGCAGCTTGGGGGGCAGGGGCACTGAAGCTTTCTTT. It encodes CASSLGGRGTEAFF.

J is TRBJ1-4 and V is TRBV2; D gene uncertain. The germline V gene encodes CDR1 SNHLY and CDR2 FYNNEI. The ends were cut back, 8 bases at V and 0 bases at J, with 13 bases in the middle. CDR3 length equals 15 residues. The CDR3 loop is CASLTLNPTNEKLFF. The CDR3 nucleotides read TGTGCCAGCCTTACCCTCAATCCAACTAATGAAAAACTGTTTTTT.

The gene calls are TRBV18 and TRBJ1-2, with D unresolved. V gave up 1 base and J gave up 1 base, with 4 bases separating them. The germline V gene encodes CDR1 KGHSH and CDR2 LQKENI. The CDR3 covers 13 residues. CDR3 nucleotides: TGTGCCAGCTCACCACAGGGTAACTATGGCTACACCTTC. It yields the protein CASSPQGNYGYTF.

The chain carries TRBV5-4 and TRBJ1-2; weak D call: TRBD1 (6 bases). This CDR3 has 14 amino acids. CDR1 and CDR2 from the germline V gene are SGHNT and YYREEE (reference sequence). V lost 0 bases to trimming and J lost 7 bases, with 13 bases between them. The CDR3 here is CASSLDSGVGGYTF. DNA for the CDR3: TGTGCCAGCAGCTTGGATTCAGGGGTCGGTGGCTACACCTTC.

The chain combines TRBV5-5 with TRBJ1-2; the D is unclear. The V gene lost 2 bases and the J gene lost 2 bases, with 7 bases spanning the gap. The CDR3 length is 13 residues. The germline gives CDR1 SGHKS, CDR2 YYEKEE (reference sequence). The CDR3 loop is CASSLQLNYGYTF. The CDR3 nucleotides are TGTGCCAGCAGCTTACAGCTCAACTATGGCTACACCTTC.

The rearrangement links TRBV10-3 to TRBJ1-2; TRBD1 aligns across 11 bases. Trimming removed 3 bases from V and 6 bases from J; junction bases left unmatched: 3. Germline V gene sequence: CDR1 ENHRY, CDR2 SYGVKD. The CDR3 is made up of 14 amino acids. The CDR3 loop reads CAISEGQGADGYTF. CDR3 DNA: TGTGCCATCAGTGAAGGACAGGGGGCGGATGGCTACACCTTC.

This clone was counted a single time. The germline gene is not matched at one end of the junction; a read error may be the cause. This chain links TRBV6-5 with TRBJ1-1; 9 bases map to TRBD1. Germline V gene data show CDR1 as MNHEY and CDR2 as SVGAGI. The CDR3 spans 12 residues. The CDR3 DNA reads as TGTGCCAGCAGTCCCGGGACAGGGAGAACAAGCTTT. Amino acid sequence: CASSPGTGRTSF.

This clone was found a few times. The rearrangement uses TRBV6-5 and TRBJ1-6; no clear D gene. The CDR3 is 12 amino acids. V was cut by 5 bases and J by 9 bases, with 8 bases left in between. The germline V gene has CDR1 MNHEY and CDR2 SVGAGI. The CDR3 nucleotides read TGTGCCAGCAGTGACGGGATTTCACCCCTCCACTTT. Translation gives CASSDGISPLHF.

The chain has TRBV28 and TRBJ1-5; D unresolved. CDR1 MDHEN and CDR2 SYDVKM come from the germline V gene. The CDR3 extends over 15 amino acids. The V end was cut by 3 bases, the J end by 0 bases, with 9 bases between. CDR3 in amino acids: CASSFRRFSNQPQHF. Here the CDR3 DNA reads TGTGCCAGCAGTTTCAGGCGATTTAGCAATCAGCCCCAGCATTTT.